A selection of T cell receptor beta chains follows, all from one sample in a study of human T cells and chemical hapten exposure. TCRdb itself ran the RACE reads through MiXCR, one entry per CDR3 protein. Among some 400,000 distinct CDR3 sequences listed, around 5% were seen once. The starting material was whole blood, obtained in connection with sensitization to the hapten diphenylcyclopropenone (DPC). The receptors come from a woman aged 45-60 years with alopecia areata. Some clones in this sample may be carry-over from other donors' samples. CDR3s include the opening cysteine and the closing phenylalanine or tryptophan. The D gene is left open where the match is weak. The size field is filled for only some rows; it gives once, few, many or a size class.

>TRBJ1-2|TRBV10-3|16|many|TRBD1
TGTGCCATCAGTGAGTCGCGAACAGGGGCCGTCTATGGCTACACCTTC
CAISESRTGAVYGYTF
>TRBJ2-6|TRBV18|15|many|.
TGTGCCAGCTCACCAGGGGGCACTGGGGCCAACGTCCTGACTTTC
CASSPGGTGANVLTF
>TRBJ1-1|TRBV4-3|17|many|TRBD1
TGCGCCAGCAGCCAAGATAACAGGGGGGTTCTGAACACTGAAGCTTTCTTT
CASSQDNRGVLNTEAFF
>TRBJ1-5|TRBV28|15|.|TRBD1
TGTGCCAGCAGTTGGACAGGCTATAGCAATCAGCCCCAGCATTTT
CASSWTGYSNQPQHF
>TRBJ2-5|TRBV9|13|many|.
TGTGCCAGCAGCCCAAAGACGGGAGAGACCCAGTACTTC
CASSPKTGETQYF
>TRBJ1-2|TRBV6-5|16|.|TRBD1
TGTGCCAGCAGTTACTCCCCGGGACAGGGAAACTATGGCTACACCTTC
CASSYSPGQGNYGYTF
>TRBJ2-3|TRBV6-5|13|many|.
TGTGCCAGCAGTTACGGGCCCACAGATACGCAGTATTTT
CASSYGPTDTQYF
>TRBJ2-2|TRBV5-1|15|many|TRBD1
TGCGCCAGCAGCTTGGCCGGGACAGGCACCGGGGAGCTGTTTTTT
CASSLAGTGTGELFF
>TRBJ2-5|TRBV29-1|12|many|.
TGCAGCGTTGGACCGTACCAAGAGACCCAGTACTTC
CSVGPYQETQYF
>TRBJ2-1|TRBV29-1|13|.|.
TGCAGCGTTGAGGCGGGGCAATACAATGAGCAGTTCTTC
CSVEAGQYNEQFF
>TRBJ2-3|TRBV27|16|.|TRBD1
TGTGCCAGCAGTTTCGGGACAGGGTCCCTTAGTGATACGCAGTATTTT
CASSFGTGSLSDTQYF
>TRBJ2-5|TRBV28|14|.|.
TGTGCCAGCAGTTTGGGCAGGTTCCAAGAGACCCAGTACTTC
CASSLGRFQETQYF
>TRBJ2-3|TRBV24-1|13|few|TRBD1
TGTGCCACCGGGACAGGGGTGGAAGATACGCAGTATTTT
CATGTGVEDTQYF
>TRBJ1-2|TRBV7-8|17|many|TRBD1
TGTGCCAGCAGCCCTACCTCCAAGGGCAGGGGGCAAGATGGCTACACCTTC
CASSPTSKGRGQDGYTF
>TRBJ2-3|TRBV20-1|12|.|.
TGCAGTGCTGGTCCCTTGGGGGATACGCAGTATTTT
CSAGPLGDTQYF
>TRBJ2-3|TRBV6-6|16|many|.
TGTGCCAGCAGTTACTTCCCCCTGGGGGGTCGTGATACGCAGTATTTT
CASSYFPLGGRDTQYF
>TRBJ2-4|TRBV19|17|few|.
TGTGCCAGTAGTATATTCCCCCCGGGGGAGGCCAAAAACATTCAGTACTTC
CASSIFPPGEAKNIQYF
>TRBJ2-1|TRBV7-9|16|many|TRBD2
TGTGCCAGCAGCCGATCGGGACTAGCGGGAGGTGTTGAGCAGTTCTTC
CASSRSGLAGGVEQFF
>TRBJ1-4|TRBV6-5|15|.|TRBD1
TGTGCCAGCGCCAGAACCGGGACAGGGGCCGAAAAACTGTTTTTT
CASARTGTGAEKLFF
>TRBJ2-7|TRBV20-1|16|few|.
TGCAGTGCTAGAGAGGGGGGTGTGGGAAACCCCTACGAGCAGTACTTC
CSAREGGVGNPYEQYF
>TRBJ1-5|TRBV7-2|16|few|TRBD1
TGTGCCAGCAGCTCCGAAGGGCGACAGGGGACCCAGCCCCAGCATTTT
CASSSEGRQGTQPQHF
>TRBJ2-7|TRBV30|12|few|TRBD2
TGTGCCTGGAGTAAGCGGGGGTACGAGCAGTACTTC
CAWSKRGYEQYF
>TRBJ2-5|TRBV2|11|many|.
TGTGCCAGCAGTGACAGGGGGACCCAGTACTTC
CASSDRGTQYF
>TRBJ1-1|TRBV6-1|13|many|.
TGTGCCAGCAGTGAAATAGCAGGGACTGAAGCTTTCTTT
CASSEIAGTEAFF
>TRBJ1-6|TRBV9|15|many|TRBD1
TGTGCCAGCAGCGTAGGGACAGGGGGTAATTCACCCCTCCACTTT
CASSVGTGGNSPLHF
>TRBJ2-7|TRBV30|12|few|.
TGTGCCTGGTTGCGGGAAGGGAACGAGCAGTACTTC
CAWLREGNEQYF
>TRBJ2-3|TRBV6-1|16|many|.
TGTGCCAGCAGTGAATTTTACAGATCCACCACAGATACGCAGTATTTT
CASSEFYRSTTDTQYF
>TRBJ1-1|TRBV4-2|17|.|.
TGTGCCAGCAGCCAAGGATCGTGGAGGGCAAAGAACACTGAAGCTTTCTTT
CASSQGSWRAKNTEAFF
>TRBJ2-3|TRBV9|16|many|TRBD2
TGTGCCAGCAGCGCCGGGACTAGCGGGGGCACAGATACGCAGTATTTT
CASSAGTSGGTDTQYF
>TRBJ2-7|TRBV6-2/TRBV6-3|11|few|.
TGTGCCAGCAGTTACTCAAGGGAGCAGTACTTC
CASSYSREQYF
>TRBJ2-3|TRBV6-6|14|many|.
TGTGCCAGCAGTTACGGGGGGGGCTCAGATACGCAGTATTTT
CASSYGGGSDTQYF
>TRBJ1-4|TRBV7-2|13|few|.
TGTGCCAGCAGGATGACGGGTAACGAAAAACTGTTTTTT
CASRMTGNEKLFF
>TRBJ2-3|TRBV6-2/TRBV6-3|14|.|.
TGTGCCAGCAGTCCCGTTCAATTTAGTGATACGCAGTATTTT
CASSPVQFSDTQYF
>TRBJ1-2|TRBV20-1|11|.|.
TGCAGCTGGGGGGGGACGGGAAGCTACACCTTC
CSWGGTGSYTF
>TRBJ2-7|TRBV28|16|many|.
TGTGCCAGCAGTTCCCCGTCCGACCCTCGGGGGAACGAGCAGTACTTC
CASSSPSDPRGNEQYF
>TRBJ2-2|TRBV2|13|many|TRBD1
TGTGCCAGCATCCGACGACAGGGGCAAGAGCTGTTTTTT
CASIRRQGQELFF
>TRBJ2-3|TRBV27|17|many|TRBD2
TGTGCCAGCATCTATCCCCCCCAGCGGGAGACGCTAGATACGCAGTATTTT
CASIYPPQRETLDTQYF
>TRBJ1-5|TRBV12-3/TRBV12-4|16|many|.
TGTGCCAGCAGTTTAGCGCATGGGGGGCAGGGGCAGCCCCAGCATTTT
CASSLAHGGQGQPQHF
>TRBJ2-1|TRBV7-2|13|few|TRBD2
TGTGCCAGCAGCTTAGGTCCGGGAGGGGAGCAGTTCTTC
CASSLGPGGEQFF
>TRBJ1-1|TRBV7-2|15|.|.
TGTGCCAGCAGCTTATGGGGGCAGATGAACACTGAAGCTTTCTTT
CASSLWGQMNTEAFF
>TRBJ1-1|TRBV12-3/TRBV12-4|15|many|.
TGTGCCAGCAGTGGAGGAGGGGCGATGAACACTGAAGCTTTCTTT
CASSGGGAMNTEAFF
>TRBJ1-1|TRBV6-1|13|few|TRBD1
TGTGCCGGGACGGACAGGGAGAACACTGAAGCTTTCTTT
CAGTDRENTEAFF
>TRBJ2-1|TRBV13|17|.|.
TGTGCCAGCAGCCCTGCGTTGCCGGAGAGCTCCTACAATGAGCAGTTCTTC
CASSPALPESSYNEQFF
>TRBJ2-7|TRBV9|14|many|.
TGTGCCAGCGGCCCGGGACGTTTCTCCTACGAGCAGTACTTC
CASGPGRFSYEQYF
>TRBJ2-1|TRBV7-9|21|few|TRBD2
TGTGCCAGCAGCTTATTCGGGACTAGCGGGGGAACTCCCTGGTCCTACAATGAGCAGTTCTTC
CASSLFGTSGGTPWSYNEQFF
>TRBJ2-1|TRBV10-3|20|few|TRBD2
TGTGCCATCAGTGAGTCGGGAACCTCGTTAGCGGGAGGAAAATCCGATGAGCAGTTCTTC
CAISESGTSLAGGKSDEQFF
>TRBJ2-7|TRBV6-5|13|many|TRBD1
TGTGCCAGCAGAGAAACAGGGGTCGAGAGGCAGTACTTC
CASRETGVERQYF
>TRBJ1-5|TRBV5-6|14|.|.
TGTGCCAGCAGCTTAGGGACGACCGGAACGCCCCAGCATTTT
CASSLGTTGTPQHF
>TRBJ2-7|TRBV6-5|14|.|TRBD1
TGTGCCAGCAGTCGGACAGGGGGGGCTCGCGAGCAGTACTTC
CASSRTGGAREQYF
>TRBJ2-7|TRBV12-3/TRBV12-4|13|few|TRBD2
TGTGCCAGCAGGTCGACTAGCGGGAGACGGCAGTACTTC
CASRSTSGRRQYF
>TRBJ2-3|TRBV5-1|14|few|.
TGCGCCAGCAGCTTGGAGTCTTGGGGAGATACGCAGTATTTT
CASSLESWGDTQYF